Detailed here is one TCR beta chain. The clone's antigen remains unknown. No clone much larger than this one lies a single base away; base qualities are absent. The data are from a study of blood T cell repertoires in COVID-19 (dated by TCRdb to about 2020). Study-level background: Samples from collaborators originated in the United States, Italy and Spain and spanned both the acute and convalescent phases of COVID-19. The material from the prospective study consisted of cDNA or gDNA derived from T cells, B-cell-depleted T cells, or PBMCs. Subjects who had been exposed to COVID-19, were actively infected with it, or had recovered from it provided the deeply sampled blood TCRbeta repertoires that made up the dataset. The repertoires were made available in a free public database intended to serve as a resource for research on the immune response to SARS-CoV-2. The samples were drawn from two sources: the first 160 participants of the ongoing ImmuneRACE study, and approximately 1,300 subjects contributed by 6 global collaborators. A de-identified subject ID, COVID-19 status, age in years and sex were almost always included in the sample metadata. Where available, HLA class I and class II types were obtained from metadata supplied by the sample provider rather than from assay-based typing. Points the paper makes about the study in general: Clinical and demographic metadata were provided uncurated, with the amount varying by source and participant.

Each collaborating institution followed its own protocols to collect whole blood in K2EDTA tubes. For TCRbeta analysis, collaborator samples were shipped as frozen whole blood, as isolated PBMCs, or as DNA extracted from either sample type. TCRbeta CDR3 regions were amplified from genomic DNA using the immunoSEQ Assay, a bias-controlled multiplex PCR. On the authors' methods: The number of nucleated cells in each sample was estimated from the amplification of reference gene primers within the assay. Sequence reads were collapsed and filtered to measure the absolute abundance of every unique TCRbeta CDR3 rearrangement. For each sample, productive Simpson clonality was calculated as the square root of Simpson's diversity index over productive rearrangements. What TCRdb holds here is the immuneACCESS table cut down to in-frame rearrangements. Part of the clones is not present; checked against another copy, under half of the missing clones reflect an unresolved V gene, and the others are unexplained. Clonal size and the V and J genes are those of that table, whereas D and trimming came from the DNA. In all, the sample holds 100,000 or so clones, and around four fifths of those were seen once. The ten largest clones represent around 15% of the sample.

CDR1 SGHNT and CDR2 YYREEE were looked up in the germline V gene (reference sequence). Compared with germline, V lacks 0 bases and J lacks 2 bases; bases without a gene match: 6. The CDR3 goes from the cysteine to the phenylalanine over 16 residues. The sequence is cut down to CDR3 DNA, 48 bases in frame from base 1. The TCR originated in a man in his fifties or sixties with active or convalescent COVID-19. Sequencing input: peripheral blood. The V and J genes are TRBV5-4 and TRBJ2-7; TRBD1 fits 9 bases in the junction. The bases read TGTGCCAGCAGCTTGGCCGGGACAGGGACCCCCTACGAGCAGTACTTC. It specifies CASSLAGTGTPYEQYF.